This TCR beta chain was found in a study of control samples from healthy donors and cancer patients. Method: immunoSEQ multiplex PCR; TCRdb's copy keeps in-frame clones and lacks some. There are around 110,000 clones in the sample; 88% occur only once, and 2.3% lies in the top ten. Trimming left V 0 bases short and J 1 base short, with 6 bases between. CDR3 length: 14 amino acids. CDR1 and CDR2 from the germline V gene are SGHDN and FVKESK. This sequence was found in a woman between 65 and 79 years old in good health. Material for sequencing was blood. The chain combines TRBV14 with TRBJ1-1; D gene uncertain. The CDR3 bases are TGTGCCAGCAGCCAAGAGGTCCCGAACACTGAAGCTTTCTTT. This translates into CASSQEVPNTEAFF.